Given below is one T cell receptor (beta chain) in context. This specimen comes from a study of T cell clones after liver transplantation. Across the study: Liver transplant recipients had immunosuppression withdrawal attempted within 2 years.

Germline values: CDR1 SGHKS, CDR2 YYEKEE (reference sequence). V was shortened by 0 bases and J by 0 bases, with 10 bases between the two germline ends. The CDR3 extends over 16 amino acids. TCRdb's copy holds only in-frame clones and misses some; the assay was immunoSEQ multiplex PCR. The sample lists around 60,000 clones; 70% to 80% were seen once. The sequences come from CD4+ T cells from blood, collected before liver transplant. The TCR sequence derives from a human donor who received a liver transplant. The rearrangement links TRBV5-5 to TRBJ1-3; D gene unclear. Here the CDR3 DNA reads TGTGCCAGCAGCTTGGTGACATCAAGCTCTGGAAACACCATATATTTT. Translation gives CASSLVTSSSGNTIYF.